This is a list of T cell receptor beta chains from one sample in a study of identical twins. Via MiXCR, TCRdb re-called the 5' RACE reads, giving one row per CDR3 protein. The table lists about 250,000 distinct CDR3 sequences, approximately 7.3% of them singletons, with around 5.4% in the top ten. These records were also assigned to another study, of yellow fever vaccine responses in identical twins.

Sequencing was carried out using CD8+ T cells sorted from blood. The source of these receptors is a woman aged 18-29 years in good health. Each CDR3 is given with its conserved first and last residue. Fields, in order: clone size, J gene, CDR3 length, V gene, D gene, CDR3 DNA, CDR3 protein. D genes are given only for firm matches. Expanded clones get a size class; other rows say once, few or many, or leave the size out.

size: .
J: TRBJ2-2
length: 13
V: TRBV7-2
D: .
DNA: TGTGCCAGCAGCTTCCTCCGGATCGGGGAGCTGTTTTTT
CDR3: CASSFLRIGELFF

size: many
J: TRBJ2-3
length: 14
V: TRBV12-3/TRBV12-4
D: TRBD2
DNA: TGTGCCAGTGGACTAGCGGGGGCCGAAGATACGCAGTATTTT
CDR3: CASGLAGAEDTQYF

size: .
J: TRBJ2-2
length: 16
V: TRBV28
D: .
DNA: TGTGCCATTCCTAAGGGGGACGTCTCCAACACCGGGGAGCTGTTTTTT
CDR3: CAIPKGDVSNTGELFF

size: .
J: TRBJ2-5
length: 13
V: TRBV2
D: .
DNA: TGTGCCAGCACGTCGGGGACAATAGAGACCCAGTACTTC
CDR3: CASTSGTIETQYF

size: .
J: TRBJ2-3
length: 17
V: TRBV5-1
D: TRBD2
DNA: TGCGCCAGCAGCTTGGATGGAGCGGGGGCCCTCACAGATACGCAGTATTTT
CDR3: CASSLDGAGALTDTQYF

size: many
J: TRBJ1-1
length: 12
V: TRBV27
D: .
DNA: TGTGCCAGCAGTTCCTCTCCCGGGGAAGCTTTCTTT
CDR3: CASSSSPGEAFF

size: .
J: TRBJ2-7
length: 15
V: TRBV12-3/TRBV12-4
D: .
DNA: TGTGCCAGCAGTTCGTACGGGGTCCACTCCTACGAGCAGTACTTC
CDR3: CASSSYGVHSYEQYF

size: few
J: TRBJ2-3
length: 15
V: TRBV12-3/TRBV12-4
D: .
DNA: TGTGCCAGCAGTTACTACAGGGAAGGCACAGATACGCAGTATTTT
CDR3: CASSYYREGTDTQYF

size: many
J: TRBJ2-7
length: 16
V: TRBV4-1
D: TRBD1
DNA: TGCGCCAGCAGCCAGAAAACAGGGGGCGCGCTTCTCGAGCAGTACTTC
CDR3: CASSQKTGGALLEQYF

size: .
J: TRBJ2-2
length: 13
V: TRBV7-2
D: .
DNA: TGTGCCAGCAACCCGGTGAACACCGGGGAGCTGTTTTTT
CDR3: CASNPVNTGELFF

size: .
J: TRBJ2-7
length: 14
V: TRBV28
D: .
DNA: TGTGCCAGCAGTTTCCCCCTTTCCTCCTACGAGCAGTACTTC
CDR3: CASSFPLSSYEQYF

size: many
J: TRBJ1-1
length: 15
V: TRBV4-1
D: TRBD1
DNA: TGCGCCAGCAGCCTTCTCCGACAGGGCCACACTGAAGCTTTCTTT
CDR3: CASSLLRQGHTEAFF

size: many
J: TRBJ2-3
length: 13
V: TRBV3-1
D: .
DNA: TGTGCCAGCAGCGGGACACTCACAGATACGCAGTATTTT
CDR3: CASSGTLTDTQYF

size: .
J: TRBJ1-1
length: 16
V: TRBV4-1
D: TRBD1
DNA: TGCGCCAGCAGCCTCCTTGGACAGGGGCCGAACACTGAAGCTTTCTTT
CDR3: CASSLLGQGPNTEAFF

size: many
J: TRBJ2-1
length: 15
V: TRBV12-3/TRBV12-4
D: TRBD2
DNA: TGTGCCAGCAGTCCCGGACTAGCGGGAGGGGATGAGCAGTTCTTC
CDR3: CASSPGLAGGDEQFF

size: .
J: TRBJ2-1
length: 16
V: TRBV5-6
D: TRBD1
DNA: TGTGCCAGCAGCTCAGAAGGGACAGGGATCAACAATGAGCAGTTCTTC
CDR3: CASSSEGTGINNEQFF

size: few
J: TRBJ2-1
length: 13
V: TRBV5-8
D: .
DNA: TGTGCCAGCAGCCCCAGGGGGGTCGATGAGCAGTTCTTC
CDR3: CASSPRGVDEQFF

size: many
J: TRBJ1-1
length: 15
V: TRBV7-2
D: .
DNA: TGTGCCAGCAGCTTACGGGGGGCTGCGAACACTGAAGCTTTCTTT
CDR3: CASSLRGAANTEAFF

size: few
J: TRBJ2-1
length: 18
V: TRBV3-1
D: TRBD2
DNA: TGTGCCAGCAGCCAAGTGAATGGCGGGAGGGCCTCCTCCTATGAGCAGTTCTTC
CDR3: CASSQVNGGRASSYEQFF

size: few
J: TRBJ1-1
length: 15
V: TRBV20-1
D: .
DNA: TGCAGTGCTAGTGGATGGTTAGACCAGAACACTGAAGCTTTCTTT
CDR3: CSASGWLDQNTEAFF

size: many
J: TRBJ2-1
length: 14
V: TRBV29-1
D: .
DNA: TGCAGCCTCCAGAGGGGTTCCTCCTACAATGAGCAGTTCTTC
CDR3: CSLQRGSSYNEQFF

size: many
J: TRBJ2-5
length: 11
V: TRBV7-9
D: .
DNA: TGTGCCACCGCAGGTCGAGAGACCCAGTACTTC
CDR3: CATAGRETQYF

size: .
J: TRBJ2-7
length: 14
V: TRBV7-9
D: TRBD1
DNA: TGTGCCAGCAGCGGGATTGACAGGGTCTACGAGCAGTACTTC
CDR3: CASSGIDRVYEQYF

size: .
J: TRBJ2-2
length: 16
V: TRBV9
D: TRBD2
DNA: TGTGCCAGCAGCGTAGAGGTAGCGGGAGCATTCGGGGAGCTGTTTTTT
CDR3: CASSVEVAGAFGELFF

size: .
J: TRBJ1-2
length: 20
V: TRBV12-3/TRBV12-4
D: TRBD1
DNA: TGTGCCAGCAGTTTAGGGCCGGGACAGGGGATCCATTTGTCTAACTATGGCTACACCTTC
CDR3: CASSLGPGQGIHLSNYGYTF

size: many
J: TRBJ2-1
length: 13
V: TRBV6-4
D: .
DNA: TGTGCCAGCAGTGACGGTAGTCAGGGGAAGCAGTTCTTC
CDR3: CASSDGSQGKQFF

size: few
J: TRBJ2-7
length: 18
V: TRBV5-1
D: TRBD2
DNA: TGCGCCAGCAGCTTCTCTGAGCGGGAGGGATCGAGCTCCTACGAGCAGTACTTC
CDR3: CASSFSEREGSSSYEQYF

size: many
J: TRBJ2-1
length: 15
V: TRBV12-3/TRBV12-4
D: TRBD1
DNA: TGTGCCAGCAGTGTAACAGGGGGTACCTACAATGAGCAGTTCTTC
CDR3: CASSVTGGTYNEQFF

size: many
J: TRBJ1-1
length: 13
V: TRBV29-1
D: .
DNA: TGCAGCGTTGTGGAGGGGTATGGCACTGAAGCTTTCTTT
CDR3: CSVVEGYGTEAFF

size: many
J: TRBJ1-6
length: 14
V: TRBV9
D: .
DNA: TGTGCCAGCAGCTCCCGGGACGGCAATTCACCCCTCCACTTT
CDR3: CASSSRDGNSPLHF

size: many
J: TRBJ2-1
length: 17
V: TRBV12-3/TRBV12-4
D: .
DNA: TGTGCCAGCAGTTTCGTTCCGGGATCGGTCCCCTACAATGAGCAGTTCTTC
CDR3: CASSFVPGSVPYNEQFF

size: few
J: TRBJ2-5
length: 14
V: TRBV6-5
D: .
DNA: TGTGCCAGCAGTTACAGCAGGGTGGGCGAGACCCAGTACTTC
CDR3: CASSYSRVGETQYF

size: few
J: TRBJ2-1
length: 15
V: TRBV10-3
D: .
DNA: TGTGCCATCAGTGGACCCGGGACGGCTTACAATGAGCAGTTCTTC
CDR3: CAISGPGTAYNEQFF

size: .
J: TRBJ1-2
length: 14
V: TRBV15
D: .
DNA: TGTGCCACCAGCAGAGATGCAGGGACTTCTGGCTACACCTTC
CDR3: CATSRDAGTSGYTF

size: .
J: TRBJ2-7
length: 16
V: TRBV5-1
D: .
DNA: TGCGCCAGCAGATGGAAGGGGGAGGGCCTCGCGGACGAGCAGTACTTC
CDR3: CASRWKGEGLADEQYF

size: .
J: TRBJ2-5
length: 13
V: TRBV5-1
D: .
DNA: TGCGCCAGCAGCTTATACTATGGAGAGACCCAGTACTTC
CDR3: CASSLYYGETQYF

size: .
J: TRBJ1-5
length: 19
V: TRBV2
D: .
DNA: TGTGCCAGCAGTGCTGAAGAAGGAGGGTCAGGCTTGGGGAATCAGCCCCAGCATTTT
CDR3: CASSAEEGGSGLGNQPQHF